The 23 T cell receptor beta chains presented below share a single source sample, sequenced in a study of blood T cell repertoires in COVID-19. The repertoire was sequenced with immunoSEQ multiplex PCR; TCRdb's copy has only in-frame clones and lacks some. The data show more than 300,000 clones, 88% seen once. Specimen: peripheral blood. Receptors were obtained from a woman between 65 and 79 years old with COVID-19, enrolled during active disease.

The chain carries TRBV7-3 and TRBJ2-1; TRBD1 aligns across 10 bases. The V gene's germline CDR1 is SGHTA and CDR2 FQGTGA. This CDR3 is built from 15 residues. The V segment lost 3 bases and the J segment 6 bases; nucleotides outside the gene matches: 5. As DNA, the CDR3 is TGTGCCAGCAGCTTCGACAGGGGGCGCATCAATGAGCAGTTCTTC. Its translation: CASSFDRGRINEQFF. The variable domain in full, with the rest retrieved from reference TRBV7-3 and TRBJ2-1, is GAGVSQTPSNKVTEKGKYVELRCDPISGHTALYWYRQSLGQGPEFLIYFQGTGAADDSGLPNDRFFAVRPEGSVSTLKIQRTERGDSAVYLCASSFDRGRINEQFFGPGTRLTVL.

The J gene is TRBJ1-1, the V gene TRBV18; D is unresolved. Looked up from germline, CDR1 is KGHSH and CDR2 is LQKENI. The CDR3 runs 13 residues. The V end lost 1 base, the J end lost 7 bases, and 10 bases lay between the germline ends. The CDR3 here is CASSPHARVEAFF. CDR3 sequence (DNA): TGTGCCAGCTCACCACATGCCCGGGTTGAAGCTTTCTTT.

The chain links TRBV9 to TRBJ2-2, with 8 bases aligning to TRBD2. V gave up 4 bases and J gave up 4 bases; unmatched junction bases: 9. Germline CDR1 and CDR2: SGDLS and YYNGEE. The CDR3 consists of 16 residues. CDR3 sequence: CASSQTGLARTGELFF. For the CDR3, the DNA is TGTGCCAGCAGCCAGACCGGACTAGCTCGCACCGGGGAGCTGTTTTTT.

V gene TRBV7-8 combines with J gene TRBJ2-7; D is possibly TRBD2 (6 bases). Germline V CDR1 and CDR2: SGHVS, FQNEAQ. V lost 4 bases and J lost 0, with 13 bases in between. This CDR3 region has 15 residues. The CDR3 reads CASSSQGLSSYEQYF. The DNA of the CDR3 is TGTGCCAGCAGCTCCCAGGGACTGAGCTCCTACGAGCAGTACTTC.

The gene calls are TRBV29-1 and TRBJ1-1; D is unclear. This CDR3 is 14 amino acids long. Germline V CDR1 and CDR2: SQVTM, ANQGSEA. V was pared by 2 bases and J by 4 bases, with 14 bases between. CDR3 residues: CSVERRARTTEAFF. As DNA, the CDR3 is TGCAGCGTTGAAAGGCGGGCCCGAACCACTGAAGCTTTCTTT.

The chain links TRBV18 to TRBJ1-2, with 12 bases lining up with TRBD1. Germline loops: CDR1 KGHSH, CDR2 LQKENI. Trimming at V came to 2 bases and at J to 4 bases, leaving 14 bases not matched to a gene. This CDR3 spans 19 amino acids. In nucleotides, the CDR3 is TGTGCCAGCTCACCAATAAGGTCCTCTGGGACAGGGGGCCCCTATGGCTACACCTTC. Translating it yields CASSPIRSSGTGGPYGYTF.

The CDR3 sequence is CASRLLAGLSYEQYF. CDR3 in DNA: TGTGCCAGCAGGCTACTAGCGGGCCTCTCCTACGAGCAGTACTTC. The J gene is TRBJ2-7, the V gene TRBV27; 9 nucleotides agree with TRBD2. This CDR3 contains 15 residues. V trimming: 6 bases; J trimming: 0 bases; junction bases outside the gene matches: 6. In germline, CDR1 is MNHEY, CDR2 SMNVEV (reference sequence).

This chain's CDR3 is CASSLQGLQETQYF. In DNA form, the CDR3 reads TGTGCCAGCAGTTTACAGGGGCTGCAAGAGACCCAGTACTTC. This chain connects TRBV28 to TRBJ2-5; TRBD1 might be the D (6 bases). This CDR3 region has 14 residues. V gave up 2 bases and J gave up 2 bases, with 9 bases separating them. The V gene's germline CDR1 is MDHEN and CDR2 SYDVKM.

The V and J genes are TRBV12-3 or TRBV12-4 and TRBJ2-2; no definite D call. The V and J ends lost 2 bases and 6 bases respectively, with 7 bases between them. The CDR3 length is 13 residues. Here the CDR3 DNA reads TGTGCCAGCAGTTTAAATTTCGCCGGGGAGCTGTTTTTT. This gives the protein CASSLNFAGELFF.

The CDR3 coding sequence is TGTGCCAGCAGGATACAGGGGACGGGAGAAAAACTGTTTTTT. It specifies CASRIQGTGEKLFF. The chain employs TRBV2 and TRBJ1-4; 7 bases map to TRBD1. After removal of 6 bases from V and 8 bases from J, the junction contained 9 bases not matched to a gene. The CDR3 runs to 14 residues. CDR1 is SNHLY, CDR2 FYNNEI, per germline.

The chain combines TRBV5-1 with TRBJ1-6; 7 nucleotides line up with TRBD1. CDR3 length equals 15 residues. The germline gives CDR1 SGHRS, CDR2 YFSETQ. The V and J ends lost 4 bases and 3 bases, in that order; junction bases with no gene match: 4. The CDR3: CASSRQGDYNSPLHF. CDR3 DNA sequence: TGCGCCAGCAGCCGGCAGGGGGACTATAATTCACCCCTCCACTTT. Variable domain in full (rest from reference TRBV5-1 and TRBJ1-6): KAGVTQTPRYLIKTRGQQVTLSCSPISGHRSVSWYQQTPGQGLQFLFEYFSETQRNKGNFPGRFSGRQFSNSRSEMNVSTLELGDSALYLCASSRQGDYNSPLHFGNGTRLTVT.

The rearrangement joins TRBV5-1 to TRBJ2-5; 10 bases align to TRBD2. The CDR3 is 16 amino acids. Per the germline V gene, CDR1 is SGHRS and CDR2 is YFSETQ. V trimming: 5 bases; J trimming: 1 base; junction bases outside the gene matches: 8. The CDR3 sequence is CASRPLPSGGQETQYF. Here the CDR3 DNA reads TGCGCCAGCAGACCCCTTCCTAGCGGGGGCCAAGAGACCCAGTACTTC.

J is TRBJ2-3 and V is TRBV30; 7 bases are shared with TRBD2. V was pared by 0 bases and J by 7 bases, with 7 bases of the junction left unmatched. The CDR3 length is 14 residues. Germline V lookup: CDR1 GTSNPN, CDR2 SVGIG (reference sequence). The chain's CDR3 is CAWSVRGGVNTQYF. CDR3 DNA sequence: TGTGCCTGGAGTGTACGTGGGGGGGTGAATACGCAGTATTTT.

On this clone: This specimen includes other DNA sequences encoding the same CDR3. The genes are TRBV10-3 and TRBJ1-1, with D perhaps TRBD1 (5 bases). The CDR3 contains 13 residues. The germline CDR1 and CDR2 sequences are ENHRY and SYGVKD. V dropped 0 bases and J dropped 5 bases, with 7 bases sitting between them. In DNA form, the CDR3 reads TGTGCCATCAGTGAGTCTGGGGGGACTGAAGCTTTCTTT. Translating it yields CAISESGGTEAFF.

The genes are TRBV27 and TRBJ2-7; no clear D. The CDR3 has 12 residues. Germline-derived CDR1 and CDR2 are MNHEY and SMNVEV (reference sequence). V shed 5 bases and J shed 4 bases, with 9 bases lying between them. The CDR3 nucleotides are TGTGCCAGCAGTCGAGAACGTTACGAGCAGTACTTC. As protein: CASSRERYEQYF.

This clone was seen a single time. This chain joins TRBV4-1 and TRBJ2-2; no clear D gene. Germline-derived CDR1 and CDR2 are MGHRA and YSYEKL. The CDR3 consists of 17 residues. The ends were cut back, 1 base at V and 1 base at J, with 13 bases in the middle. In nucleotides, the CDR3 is TGCGCCAGCAGCCAAGCCCTAGGTCAGAGGAACACCGGGGAGCTGTTTTTT. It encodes CASSQALGQRNTGELFF.

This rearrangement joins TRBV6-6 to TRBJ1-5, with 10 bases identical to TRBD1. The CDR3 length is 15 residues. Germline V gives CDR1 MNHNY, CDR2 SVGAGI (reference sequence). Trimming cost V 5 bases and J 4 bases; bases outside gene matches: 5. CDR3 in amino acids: CASSIRTGGNQPQHF. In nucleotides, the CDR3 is TGTGCCAGCAGTATCCGGACAGGGGGGAATCAGCCCCAGCATTTT.

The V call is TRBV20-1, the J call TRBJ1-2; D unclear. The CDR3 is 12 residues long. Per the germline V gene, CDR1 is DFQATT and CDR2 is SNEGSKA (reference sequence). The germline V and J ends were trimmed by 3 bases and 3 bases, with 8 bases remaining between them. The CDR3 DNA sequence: TGCAGTGCTAGTAAGGGAGACTATGGCTACACCTTC. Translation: CSASKGDYGYTF.

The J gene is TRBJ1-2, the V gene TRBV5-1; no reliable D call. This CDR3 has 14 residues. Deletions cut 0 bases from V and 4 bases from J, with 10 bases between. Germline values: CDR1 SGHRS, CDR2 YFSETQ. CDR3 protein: CASSLGTEGYGYTF. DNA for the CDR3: TGCGCCAGCAGCTTGGGAACGGAGGGCTATGGCTACACCTTC.

The CDR3 coding sequence is TGTGCCACCTTACAGGGGGCAGATAATTCACCCCTCCACTTT. This sequence encodes CATLQGADNSPLHF. The V gene is TRBV10-3, the J gene TRBJ1-6; TRBD1 aligns across 9 bases. V lost 10 bases, J lost 5 bases, and 6 bases stayed unmatched. Germline V gives CDR1 ENHRY, CDR2 SYGVKD. The CDR3 is made up of 14 amino acids.

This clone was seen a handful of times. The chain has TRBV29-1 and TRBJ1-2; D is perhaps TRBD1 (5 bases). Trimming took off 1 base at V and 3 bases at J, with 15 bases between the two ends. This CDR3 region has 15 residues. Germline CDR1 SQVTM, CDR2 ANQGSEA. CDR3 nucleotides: TGCAGCGTTGAAGGGACACCGATTGGGGACTATGGCTACACCTTC. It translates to CSVEGTPIGDYGYTF.

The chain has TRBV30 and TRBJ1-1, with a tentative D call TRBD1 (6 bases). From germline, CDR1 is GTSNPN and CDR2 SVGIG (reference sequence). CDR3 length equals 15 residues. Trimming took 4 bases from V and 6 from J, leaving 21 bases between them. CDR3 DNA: TGTGCCTGGAAATCTACCGGGACAAGGAGTGCTGAAGCTTTCTTT. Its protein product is CAWKSTGTRSAEAFF.

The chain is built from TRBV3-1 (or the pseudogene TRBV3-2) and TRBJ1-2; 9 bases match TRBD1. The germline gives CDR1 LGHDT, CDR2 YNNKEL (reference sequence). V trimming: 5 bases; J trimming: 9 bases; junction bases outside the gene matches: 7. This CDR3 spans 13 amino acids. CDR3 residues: CASSRDRAISYTF. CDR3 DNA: TGTGCCAGCAGCAGGGACAGGGCAATAAGCTACACCTTC.